A selection of T cell receptor beta chains follows, all from one sample in a study of T cell changes during pregnancy in multiple sclerosis. The data were produced by immunoSEQ multiplex PCR, yet TCRdb's version contains in-frame clones alone and is incomplete. This sample carries about 48,000 clones, roughly 92% of them seen once, and the ten largest clones take roughly 0.91%. The sample consisted of CD4+ T cells from peripheral blood mononuclear cells, taken in the second trimester of pregnancy. The receptors were sampled from a female donor in good health, enrolled as a control in a pregnancy study. Each CDR3 is given with its conserved first and last residue. Fields, in order: J gene, V gene, CDR3 protein.

TRBJ2-5,TRBV7-9,CASSSVEGQQETQYF
TRBJ2-7,TRBV19,CASLSSSGYEQYF
TRBJ1-1,TRBV5-8,CASSLTGVTEAFF
TRBJ1-1,TRBV5-5,CASSLRGGIAFF
TRBJ2-7,TRBV29-1,CSVEGGGGGDEQYF
TRBJ2-3,TRBV7-2,CASSTRQGTTDTQYF
TRBJ1-2,TRBV19,CASHGQGRNGYTF
TRBJ2-7,TRBV2,CASSGERGPSYEQYF
TRBJ1-4,TRBV5-1,CASSTDRGNEKLFF
TRBJ1-2,TRBV5-5,CASSRFGQGANLNYGYTF
TRBJ2-1,TRBV15,CATSPTGGSFYNEQFF
TRBJ2-7,TRBV7-3,CASSPSGTTEQYF
TRBJ2-7,TRBV20-1,CSALYSYEQYF
TRBJ1-2,TRBV9,CASSVDNNYGYTF
TRBJ2-7,TRBV7-2,CASSGLGYEQYF
TRBJ2-1,TRBV27,CASRETGNEQFF
TRBJ2-3,TRBV9,CASSGGLAGGQDTQYF
TRBJ1-1,TRBV9,CASSVAMNTEAFF
TRBJ2-3,TRBV29-1,CSVRVAGVTDTQYF
TRBJ2-1,TRBV6-1,CASSAQGPSYNEQFF
TRBJ1-1,TRBV2,CASRERERQGGTEAFF
TRBJ2-3,TRBV10-3,CAISGPGTSGAASTDTQYF
TRBJ1-2,TRBV9,CASRAAGTPYGYTF
TRBJ2-1,TRBV6-5,CASSSPGGQGGNEQFF
TRBJ2-7,TRBV4-2,CASSPQGTSVEEQYF
TRBJ1-5,TRBV30,CAWRGPGYSNQPQHF
TRBJ2-2,TRBV7-9,CASSWTGGSTGELFF
TRBJ1-1,TRBV4-2,CASSPGTALNTEAFF
TRBJ1-1,TRBV7-9,CASSFPLLNTEAFF
TRBJ2-1,TRBV19,CASSTSGTSGNEQFF
TRBJ2-5,TRBV21-1,CASSKGGWTGVSLETQYF
TRBJ2-7,TRBV28,CASSTTPPSYEQYF
TRBJ1-1,TRBV28,CASSPRDRVAFF
TRBJ1-1,TRBV2,CASIHRENGGEAFF
TRBJ2-2,TRBV4-1,CASSQARPRTADRKTGELFF
TRBJ2-3,TRBV19,CASSAWTSGITDTQYF
TRBJ2-7,TRBV7-2,CASSPTGTSGVYEQYF
TRBJ1-2,TRBV4-3,CASTPGVSNYGYTF
TRBJ2-5,TRBV30,CAWSSRLAGSETQYF
TRBJ2-1,TRBV5-1,CASRGSGGSYNEQFF
TRBJ2-2,TRBV5-5,CASSLVMSREKTGELFF
TRBJ2-3,TRBV4-1,CASSQRGPNLGRVTDTQYF